A single sample is the source of the 21 T cell receptor beta chains below, sequenced in a study of regulatory T cells in long-lasting Graves disease. Time point: persistent/refractory GD, antithyroid drugs over 5 years with positive TRAb. PBMCs provided the RNA from which the TCR library was made. With iRepertoire HTBI primers and Arm-PCR of CDR3 regions, TCR beta libraries were built. One entry per CDR3 protein, called by TCRdb with MiXCR from the multiplex PCR reads. The sample has approximately 360,000 distinct CDR3 sequences; roughly 24% are singletons. Sample: peripheral blood mononuclear cells (PBMCs), taken when the disease was refractory, from a patient treated with antithyroid drugs. The receptor source for this set is a woman aged 40 to 50 with Graves disease.

The sample holds many counts of this clonotype. The V and J genes are TRBV5-1 and TRBJ2-7, with 7 bases lining up with TRBD2. Trimming took 0 bases from V and 2 from J; bases not matched to a gene: 5. This CDR3 spans 15 amino acids. The germline CDR1 and CDR2 sequences are SGHRS and YFSETQ. CDR3 DNA: TGCGCCAGCAGCTTGGACGGGAGGCCGACCTACGAGCAGTACTTC. Protein product: CASSLDGRPTYEQYF.

This chain links TRBV10-1 with TRBJ2-7; perhaps TRBD1 as D (5 bases). Trimming stripped 8 bases from V and 5 bases from J, with 16 bases between. The CDR3 spans 13 residues. The germline V gene has CDR1 WNHNN and CDR2 SYGVQD (reference sequence). CDR3 bases: TGCGCCAGCGGTGGAGTACAGGACCACGAGCAGTACTTC. The encoded protein is CASGGVQDHEQYF.

This clonotype was observed many times. This chain uses TRBV6-1 with TRBJ1-6; D remains unclear. The CDR3 covers 14 residues. Trimming shortened V by 11 bases and J by 4 bases, and 15 bases separated the two germline ends. In germline, CDR1 is MNHNS, CDR2 SASEGT. The CDR3 sequence is CASTGLVYNSPLHF. CDR3 sequence (DNA): TGTGCCTCTACGGGATTGGTTTATAATTCACCCCTCCACTTT.

V and J are TRBV27 and TRBJ2-7, with 8 positions matching TRBD2. J was trimmed by 0 bases and V by 5 bases; bases with no gene match: 9. The CDR3 runs to 16 residues. Germline loops: CDR1 MNHEY, CDR2 SMNVEV (reference sequence). The CDR3 bases are TGTGCCAGCAGTCTACTCTCACTAGCGGCCTCCTACGAGCAGTACTTC. The encoded protein is CASSLLSLAASYEQYF.

The chain combines TRBV20-1 with TRBJ2-7; D remains ambiguous. This CDR3 region has 14 residues. V was clipped by 3 bases and J by 2 bases, with 14 bases between them. Germline V gene lookup returns CDR1 DFQATT and CDR2 SNEGSKA (reference sequence). Written as DNA, the CDR3 is TGCAGTGCTAGTACCCGGACGGATGCCTACGAGCAGTACTTC. Encoded protein: CSASTRTDAYEQYF.

This clonotype was picked up many times. CDR3 loop: CASSPRDRATYEQYF. The DNA for the CDR3 is TGTGCCAGCAGCCCCCGGGACAGGGCAACCTACGAGCAGTACTTC. This chain uses TRBV12-3 or TRBV12-4 with TRBJ2-7; TRBD1 agrees at 9 bases. The CDR3 extends over 15 amino acids. V lost 6 bases to trimming and J lost 2 bases; unmatched junction nucleotides: 8.

This clonotype was seen just once. The chain joins TRBV9 to TRBJ1-1; D not certain. Trimming took 1 base from V and 2 from J, leaving 18 bases between them. The germline V gene encodes CDR1 SGDLS and CDR2 YYNGEE. The CDR3 is 17 amino acids. The chain's CDR3 is CASSVQPSIERNTEAFF. The CDR3 DNA is TGTGCCAGCAGCGTACAGCCATCCATTGAGCGTAACACTGAAGCTTTCTTT.

This clonotype has ten or more counts. The junction departs from the called germline gene at one end, perhaps through a read error. This sequence joins TRBV7-7 and TRBJ2-7; 12 bases are shared with TRBD2. Germline loops: CDR1 SSHAT, CDR2 FNYEAQ (reference sequence). The CDR3 sequence is 19 residues long. In nucleotides, the CDR3 is TGTGCTAGCAGCTTCCCGTACCCTAGCGGGAGGGAGAGCTCCTACGAGCAGTACTTC. The encoded protein is CASSFPYPSGRESSYEQYF.

This clonotype was seen at least ten times. The chain recombines TRBV5-1 with TRBJ1-5; TRBD1 agrees at 10 bases. The CDR3 length is 13 residues. The V gene end was trimmed by 3 bases and the J gene end by 7 bases; junction bases not matched to a gene: 1. The germline V gene has CDR1 SGHRS and CDR2 YFSETQ. DNA for the CDR3: TGCGCCAGCAGCTCGGGACAGGGGCAGCCCCAGCATTTT. It translates to CASSSGQGQPQHF. Filled out from reference TRBV5-1 and TRBJ1-5, the complete variable domain reads KAGVTQTPRYLIKTRGQQVTLSCSPISGHRSVSWYQQTPGQGLQFLFEYFSETQRNKGNFPGRFSGRQFSNSRSEMNVSTLELGDSALYLCASSSGQGQPQHFGDGTRLSIL.

In this sample, this clonotype turned up many times. The rearrangement joins TRBV11-2 to TRBJ2-7; 10 bases align to TRBD2. Germline CDR1 is SGHAT and CDR2 is FQNNGV. The J segment lost 5 bases and the V segment lost 4 bases, leaving 8 bases of the junction unmatched. The CDR3 contains 15 residues. CDR3 nucleotide sequence: TGTGCCAGCAGCTCCAGGGGTCTAGCGGGAGACGAGCAGTACTTC. This encodes CASSSRGLAGDEQYF. The whole variable domain, filled in from reference TRBV11-2 and TRBJ2-7, reads EAGVAQSPRYKIIEKRQSVAFWCNPISGHATLYWYQQILGQGPKLLIQFQNNGVVDDSQLPKDRFSAERLKGVDSTLKIQPAKLEDSAVYLCASSSRGLAGDEQYFGPGTRLTVT.

The gene calls are TRBV13 and TRBJ2-2; maybe TRBD1 (6 bases). Per the germline V gene, CDR1 is PRHDT and CDR2 is FYEKMQ (reference sequence). Trimming took 5 bases from V and 7 from J, leaving 17 bases between them. The CDR3 is made up of 15 amino acids. The CDR3 coding sequence is TGTGCCAGCAGCCGTCGAAGGGGGTTAGGCGGGGAGCTGTTTTTT. Translation gives CASSRRRGLGGELFF.

The V gene is TRBV19, the J gene TRBJ2-2; 8 bases are a match to TRBD2. The CDR3 consists of 15 residues. After removal of 8 bases from V and 3 bases from J, the junction contained 8 bases not matched to a gene. Germline V CDR1 and CDR2: LNHDA, SQIVND (reference sequence). CDR3 amino acids: CASESGRGDTGELFF. The CDR3 DNA is TGTGCCAGTGAAAGCGGGAGAGGGGACACCGGGGAGCTGTTTTTT.

This clonotype was recorded at least ten times. V and J are TRBV19 and TRBJ1-1; D is uncertain. This CDR3 spans 11 amino acids. Deletions cut 10 bases from V and 5 bases from J, with 11 bases between. Germline CDR1 reads LNHDA; CDR2 reads SQIVND (reference sequence). CDR3 loop: CAIFGRTEAFF. DNA of the CDR3: TGTGCCATTTTCGGAAGGACTGAAGCTTTCTTT.

As concerns this clonotype: One end of the junction varies from germline; a read error may be responsible. The chain couples TRBV20-1 to TRBJ2-7, with D maybe TRBD1 (5 bases). Germline V gene sequence: CDR1 DFQATT, CDR2 SNEGSKA (reference sequence). This CDR3 contains 13 residues. The DNA for the CDR3 is TGCAGTGCTAGGTCAGGGTACTCCCACGAGCAGTACTTC. Its translation: CSARSGYSHEQYF.

The sample holds many counts of this clonotype. The V and J genes are TRBV10-3 and TRBJ2-5; TRBD2 matches at 10 bases. Germline CDR1 ENHRY, CDR2 SYGVKD. This CDR3 has 16 amino acids. The J segment lost 1 base and the V segment lost 3 bases, leaving 5 bases of the junction unmatched. The CDR3 sequence is CAISESGLAPQETQYF. CDR3 DNA sequence: TGTGCCATCAGTGAATCGGGACTAGCGCCCCAAGAGACCCAGTACTTC.

This clonotype was found many times. This chain uses TRBV2 with TRBJ2-2; 13 bases map to TRBD2. The trim removed 4 bases at V and 0 bases at J, leaving 2 bases unmatched. In germline, CDR1 is SNHLY, CDR2 FYNNEI. CDR3 length: 17 amino acids. The CDR3, as DNA: TGTGCCAGCAGTGTGGGACTAGCGGGAACGAACACCGGGGAGCTGTTTTTT. This translates into CASSVGLAGTNTGELFF.

Remarks on this clonotype: A much larger clone differs from this one at a single base, so this may be a read error. The chain has TRBV6-2 or TRBV6-3 and TRBJ2-7, with D possibly being TRBD2 (5 bases). Germline V gives CDR1 MNHEY, CDR2 SVGEGT. The CDR3 totals 15 residues. CDR3 amino acids: CAGSPERRGSYEQYF. The CDR3 DNA reads TGTGCCGGCAGCCCAGAGCGGAGAGGGTCCTACGAGCAGTACTTC.

The rearrangement joins TRBV28 to TRBJ2-7, with 11 bases fitting TRBD1. The germline gives CDR1 MDHEN, CDR2 SYDVKM. Losses at the gene ends were 5 bases for V and 0 bases for J; bases not matched to a gene: 6. The CDR3 sequence is 16 residues long. The CDR3 bases are TGTGCCAGCAGTCCGGGACAGGGGGTTTTCTCCTACGAGCAGTACTTC. This codes for CASSPGQGVFSYEQYF.

This clonotype was seen only a few times. This chain connects TRBV3-1 to TRBJ2-7; TRBD2 agrees at 8 bases. The CDR3 extends over 13 amino acids. V shed 7 bases and J 0 bases; nucleotides not matched to a gene: 2. Germline loops: CDR1 LGHDT, CDR2 YNNKEL (reference sequence). The CDR3: CASTGTSSYEQYF. The CDR3 nucleotides read TGTGCCAGCACCGGGACTAGCTCCTACGAGCAGTACTTC.

This clonotype showed up many times. The chain carries TRBV27 and TRBJ2-6; TRBD1 matches 11 bases. The CDR3 has 17 residues. The trim removed 3 bases at V and 4 bases at J, leaving 5 bases unmatched. Per germline, CDR1 MNHEY and CDR2 SMNVEV (reference sequence). CDR3 loop: CASSFGQGAAGANVLTF. The CDR3 bases are TGTGCCAGCAGTTTTGGACAGGGGGCGGCAGGGGCCAACGTCCTGACTTTC.

The sample holds a few counts of this clonotype. This chain links TRBV10-2 with TRBJ1-1; D may be TRBD1 (5 bases). In germline, CDR1 is WSHSY, CDR2 SAAADI. The CDR3 is 16 amino acids. With 9 bases removed from V and 8 bases from J, the gap between germline ends came to 28 bases. The CDR3 reads CASHDPGLGRSREAFF. Here the CDR3 DNA reads TGCGCCAGTCATGATCCGGGACTCGGGAGGAGTAGGGAAGCTTTCTTT.